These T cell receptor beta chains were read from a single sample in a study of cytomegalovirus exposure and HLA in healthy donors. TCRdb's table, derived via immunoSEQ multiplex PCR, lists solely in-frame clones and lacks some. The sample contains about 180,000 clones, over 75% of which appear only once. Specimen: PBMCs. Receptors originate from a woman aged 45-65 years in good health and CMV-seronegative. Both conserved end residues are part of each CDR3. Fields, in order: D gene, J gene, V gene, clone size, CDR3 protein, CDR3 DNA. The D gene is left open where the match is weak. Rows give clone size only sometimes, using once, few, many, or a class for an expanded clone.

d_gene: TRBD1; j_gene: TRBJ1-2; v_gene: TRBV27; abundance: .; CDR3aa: CASSFLDRVGGYTF; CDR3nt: TGTGCCAGCAGTTTCCTGGACAGGGTGGGTGGCTACACCTTC
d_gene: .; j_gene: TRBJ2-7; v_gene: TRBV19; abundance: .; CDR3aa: CASSTPDRAYEQYF; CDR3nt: TGTGCCAGTAGTACTCCAGACAGAGCCTACGAGCAGTACTTC
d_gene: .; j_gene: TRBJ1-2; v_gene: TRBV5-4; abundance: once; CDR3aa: CASSLYPGFGYTF; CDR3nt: TGTGCCAGCAGCTTATATCCCGGGTTTGGCTACACCTTC
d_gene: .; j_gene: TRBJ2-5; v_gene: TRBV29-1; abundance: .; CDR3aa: CSADFQETQYF; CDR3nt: TGCAGCGCAGACTTCCAAGAGACCCAGTACTTC
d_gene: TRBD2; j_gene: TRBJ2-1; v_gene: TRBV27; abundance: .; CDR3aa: CASSLSRSGGVLNEQFF; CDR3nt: TGTGCCAGCAGTTTAAGTCGTAGCGGGGGGGTGCTTAATGAGCAGTTCTTC
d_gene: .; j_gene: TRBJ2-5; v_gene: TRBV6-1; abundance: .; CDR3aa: CASSRASRQETQYF; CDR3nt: TGTGCCAGCAGTAGAGCTAGCAGGCAAGAGACCCAGTACTTC
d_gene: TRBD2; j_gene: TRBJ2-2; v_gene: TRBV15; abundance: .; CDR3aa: CATSRGGGGNTGELFF; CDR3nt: TGTGCCACCAGCAGGGGCGGGGGGGGAAACACCGGGGAGCTGTTTTTT
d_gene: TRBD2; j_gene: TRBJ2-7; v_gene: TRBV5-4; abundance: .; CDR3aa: CASSRIIGGDTYEQYF; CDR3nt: TGTGCCAGCAGCCGCATCATCGGGGGGGATACCTACGAGCAGTACTTC
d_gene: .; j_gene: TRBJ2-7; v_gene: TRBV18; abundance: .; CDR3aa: CASSPFGQTYEQYF; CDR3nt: TGTGCCAGCTCACCATTTGGACAGACCTACGAGCAGTACTTC
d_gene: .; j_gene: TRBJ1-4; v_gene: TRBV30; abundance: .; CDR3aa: CAWSVRGAGEKLFF; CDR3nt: TGTGCCTGGAGTGTACGGGGGGCTGGTGAAAAACTGTTTTTT
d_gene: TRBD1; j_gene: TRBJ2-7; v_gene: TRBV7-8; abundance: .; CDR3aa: CASSEDRVGYEQYF; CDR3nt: TGTGCCAGCAGCGAGGACAGGGTGGGTTACGAGCAGTACTTC
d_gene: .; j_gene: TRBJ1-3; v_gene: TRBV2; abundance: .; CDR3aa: CASSAGGADTIYF; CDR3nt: TGTGCCAGCAGTGCGGGGGGCGCGGACACCATATATTTT
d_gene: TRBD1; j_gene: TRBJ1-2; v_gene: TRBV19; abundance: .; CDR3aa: CASSWIDRGNYGYTF; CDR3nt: TGTGCCAGTAGTTGGATAGACAGGGGAAACTATGGCTACACCTTC
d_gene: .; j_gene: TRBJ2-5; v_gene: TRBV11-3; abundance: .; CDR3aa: CASSLAGVETQYF; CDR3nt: TGTGCCAGCAGCTTAGCGGGAGTGGAGACCCAGTACTTC
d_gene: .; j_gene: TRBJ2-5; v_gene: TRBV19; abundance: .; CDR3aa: CASSDTGLETQYF; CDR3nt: TGTGCCAGTAGTGACACAGGGTTAGAGACCCAGTACTTC
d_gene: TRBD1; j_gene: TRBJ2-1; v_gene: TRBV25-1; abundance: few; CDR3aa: CASKSSGTGGGGEQFF; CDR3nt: TGTGCCAGCAAAAGCTCCGGGACAGGGGGAGGGGGTGAGCAGTTCTTC
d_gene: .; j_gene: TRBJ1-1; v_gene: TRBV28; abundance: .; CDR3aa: CASSLDRNTEAFF; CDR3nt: TGTGCCAGCAGTCTGGACAGGAACACTGAAGCTTTCTTT
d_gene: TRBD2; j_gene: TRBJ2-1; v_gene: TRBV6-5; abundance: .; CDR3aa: CASSYSLAGGNEQFF; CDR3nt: TGTGCCAGCAGTTACTCCCTAGCGGGGGGCAATGAGCAGTTCTTC
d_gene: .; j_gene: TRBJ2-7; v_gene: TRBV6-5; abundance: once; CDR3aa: CASSYSDSYEQYF; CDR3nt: TGTGCCAGCAGTTACTCCGACAGCTACGAGCAGTACTTC
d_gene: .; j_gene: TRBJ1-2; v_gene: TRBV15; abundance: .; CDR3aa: CATRGGGAVLDYGYTF; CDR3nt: TGTGCCACCAGGGGAGGGGGGGCCGTTTTGGATTATGGCTACACCTTC
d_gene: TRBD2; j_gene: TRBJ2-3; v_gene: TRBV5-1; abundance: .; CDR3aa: CASSLAGSGTDTQYF; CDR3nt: TGCGCCAGCAGCTTAGCGGGATCAGGCACAGATACGCAGTATTTT
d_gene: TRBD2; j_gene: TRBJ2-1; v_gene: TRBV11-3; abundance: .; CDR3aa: CASSLGGGISYNEQFF; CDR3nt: TGTGCCAGCAGCTTGGGGGGAGGGATCTCCTACAATGAGCAGTTCTTC
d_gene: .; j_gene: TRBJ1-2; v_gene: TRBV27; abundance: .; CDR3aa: CASSEQGKSYGYTF; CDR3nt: TGTGCCAGCAGTGAACAGGGAAAAAGCTATGGCTACACCTTC
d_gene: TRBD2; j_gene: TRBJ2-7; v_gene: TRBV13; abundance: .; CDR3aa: CASSLPLAGDAYEQYF; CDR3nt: TGTGCCAGCAGCTTGCCTCTTGCGGGAGACGCCTACGAGCAGTACTTC
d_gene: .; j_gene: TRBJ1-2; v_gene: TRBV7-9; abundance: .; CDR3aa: CASSFLTKDGYTF; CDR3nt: TGTGCCAGCAGCTTTCTGACTAAGGATGGCTACACCTTC
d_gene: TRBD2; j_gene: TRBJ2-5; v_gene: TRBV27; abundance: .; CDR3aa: CASSLQGLTSGGETQYF; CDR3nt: TGTGCCAGCAGTCTCCAGGGATTAACTAGCGGGGGTGAGACCCAGTACTTC
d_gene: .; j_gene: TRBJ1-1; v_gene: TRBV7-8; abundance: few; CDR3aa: CASSPGQGFTEAFF; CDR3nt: TGTGCCAGCAGCCCGGGCCAGGGGTTCACTGAAGCTTTCTTT
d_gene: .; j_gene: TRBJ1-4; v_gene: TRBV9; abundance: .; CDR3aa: CASSVAEGGAHEKLFF; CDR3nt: TGTGCCAGCAGCGTAGCCGAGGGGGGGGCACACGAAAAACTGTTTTTT
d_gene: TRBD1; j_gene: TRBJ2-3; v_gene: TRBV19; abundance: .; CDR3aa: CARPGTGGKRGTQYF; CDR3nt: TGTGCCAGGCCCGGGACAGGGGGCAAGAGGGGTACGCAGTATTTT
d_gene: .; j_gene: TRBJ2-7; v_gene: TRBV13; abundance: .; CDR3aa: CASSLQGPSSYEQYF; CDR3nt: TGTGCCAGCAGCTTACAGGGGCCGAGCTCCTACGAGCAGTACTTC
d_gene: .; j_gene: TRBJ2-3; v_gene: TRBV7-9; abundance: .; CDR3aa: CASKREITDTQYF; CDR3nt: TGTGCCAGCAAACGGGAGATCACAGATACGCAGTATTTT
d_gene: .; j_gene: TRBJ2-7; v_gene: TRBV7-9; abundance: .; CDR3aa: CASSSDRFSNGEQYF; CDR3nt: TGTGCCAGCAGCTCCGACAGGTTCTCGAATGGCGAGCAGTACTTC
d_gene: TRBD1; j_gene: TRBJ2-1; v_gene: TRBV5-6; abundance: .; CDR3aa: CASSFPGQGWYEQFF; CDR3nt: TGTGCCAGCAGCTTCCCCGGACAGGGATGGTATGAGCAGTTCTTC
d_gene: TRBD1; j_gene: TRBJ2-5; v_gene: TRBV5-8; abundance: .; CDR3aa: CASSLQGQGEETQYF; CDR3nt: TGTGCCAGCAGCTTGCAGGGACAGGGGGAAGAGACCCAGTACTTC
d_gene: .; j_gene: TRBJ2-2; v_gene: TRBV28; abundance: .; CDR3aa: CASFGTTGELFF; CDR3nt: TGTGCCAGCTTTGGGACTACCGGGGAGCTGTTTTTT
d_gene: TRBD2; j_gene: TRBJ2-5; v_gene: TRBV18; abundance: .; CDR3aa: CASSPTSGEETQYF; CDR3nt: TGTGCCAGCTCCCCGACTAGCGGGGAAGAGACCCAGTACTTC
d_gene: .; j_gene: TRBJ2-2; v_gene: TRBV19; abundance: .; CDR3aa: CASSIWRPTGELFF; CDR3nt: TGTGCCAGTAGTATTTGGAGACCGACCGGGGAGCTGTTTTTT
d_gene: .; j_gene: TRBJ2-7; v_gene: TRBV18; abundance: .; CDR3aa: CASSSLAPPYEQYF; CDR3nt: TGTGCCAGCTCATCTCTAGCGCCTCCCTACGAGCAGTACTTC
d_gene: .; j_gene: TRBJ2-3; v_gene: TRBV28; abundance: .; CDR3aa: CASSTRKLNTDTQYF; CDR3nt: TGTGCCAGCAGTACGAGGAAACTTAACACAGATACGCAGTATTTT
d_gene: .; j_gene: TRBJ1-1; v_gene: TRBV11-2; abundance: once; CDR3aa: CASSRDRNTEAFF; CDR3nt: TGTGCCAGCAGTAGAGACAGGAACACTGAAGCTTTCTTT
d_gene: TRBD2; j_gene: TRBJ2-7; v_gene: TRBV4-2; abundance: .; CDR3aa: CASSQGLAGGYEQYF; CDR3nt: TGTGCCAGCAGCCAAGGACTAGCGGGGGGATACGAGCAGTACTTC
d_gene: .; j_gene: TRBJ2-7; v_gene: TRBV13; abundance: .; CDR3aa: CASSRWTTGPYEQYF; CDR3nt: TGTGCCAGCAGCCGATGGACTACCGGGCCCTACGAGCAGTACTTC
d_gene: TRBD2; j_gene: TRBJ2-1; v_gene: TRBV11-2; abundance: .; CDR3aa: CASSFVLADIRANEQFF; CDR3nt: TGTGCCAGCAGCTTCGTTCTAGCGGACATACGGGCCAATGAGCAGTTCTTC
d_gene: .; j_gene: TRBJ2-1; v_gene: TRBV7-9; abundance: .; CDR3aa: CASSTTWAQFF; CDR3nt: TGTGCCAGCAGCACAACCTGGGCCCAGTTCTTC
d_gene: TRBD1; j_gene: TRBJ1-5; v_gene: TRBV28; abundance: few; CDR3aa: CASTDPGQGNQPQHF; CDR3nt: TGTGCCAGCACTGATCCGGGACAGGGTAATCAGCCCCAGCATTTT
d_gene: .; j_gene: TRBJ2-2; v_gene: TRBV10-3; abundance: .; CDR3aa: CANSRGDTGELFF; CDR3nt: TGTGCCAATAGCAGGGGGGACACCGGGGAGCTGTTTTTT
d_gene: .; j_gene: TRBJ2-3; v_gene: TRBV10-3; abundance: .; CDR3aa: CAIKSGVQSDTQYF; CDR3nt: TGTGCCATCAAATCGGGGGTTCAGTCAGATACGCAGTATTTT
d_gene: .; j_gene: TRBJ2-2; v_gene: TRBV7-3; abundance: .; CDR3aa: CASSKQGWELFF; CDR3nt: TGTGCCAGCAGCAAACAGGGATGGGAGCTGTTTTTT
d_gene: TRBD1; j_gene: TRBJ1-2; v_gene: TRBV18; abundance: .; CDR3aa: CASSPDRANYGYTF; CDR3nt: TGTGCCAGCTCACCTGACAGGGCAAACTATGGCTACACCTTC
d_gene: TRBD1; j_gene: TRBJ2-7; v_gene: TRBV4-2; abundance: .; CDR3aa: CASSQKAGTGSSYEQYF; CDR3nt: TGTGCCAGCAGCCAAAAGGCCGGGACAGGGAGCTCCTACGAGCAGTACTTC
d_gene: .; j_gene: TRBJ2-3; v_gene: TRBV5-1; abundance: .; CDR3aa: CASSSLPGDTQYF; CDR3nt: TGCGCCAGCAGCTCCCTTCCGGGAGATACGCAGTATTTT
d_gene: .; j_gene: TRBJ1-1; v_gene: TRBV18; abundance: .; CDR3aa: CASSPTGNTEAFF; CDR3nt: TGTGCCAGCTCACCGACAGGGAACACTGAAGCTTTCTTT
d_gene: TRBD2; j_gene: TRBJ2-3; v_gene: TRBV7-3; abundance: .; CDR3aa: CASSLKAGVLSSTDTQYF; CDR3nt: TGTGCCAGCAGCTTAAAGGCGGGGGTGCTTTCTAGCACAGATACGCAGTATTTT
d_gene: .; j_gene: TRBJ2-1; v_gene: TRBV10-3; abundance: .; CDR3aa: CAISDIRGPTRNEQFF; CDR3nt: TGTGCCATCAGTGACATTAGAGGGCCGACGCGCAATGAGCAGTTCTTC